The subject of this entry is one TCR beta chain. J gave up 0 bases and V 3 bases, and 2 bases lay outside the gene matches. CDR3 length: 14 residues. Germline loops: CDR1 SQVTM, CDR2 ANQGSEA. Sequencing was performed with immunoSEQ multiplex PCR; in TCRdb, only in-frame clones are kept and a portion is missing. The sample has 30,000 to 35,000 clones, approximately 81% seen once. The data originate from a study of blood T cell repertoires in COVID-19. Study-wide background: Sample material is recorded as cDNA or gDNA derived from T cells, B-cell-depleted T cells, or PBMCs.

The origin of this receptor is a human donor with acute or convalescent COVID-19. The donor label of this sample is uncertain. The sequenced material came from peripheral blood. The gene calls are TRBV29-1 and TRBJ2-3; TRBD1 matches 8 bases. The DNA of the CDR3 is TGCAGCGTTGAGGACAGGGCAAGCACAGATACGCAGTATTTT. Its protein product is CSVEDRASTDTQYF.